This TCR beta chain originates from a study of CD8 T cells in ankylosing spondylitis. This CDR3 spans 15 amino acids. V trimming: 1 base; J trimming: 6 bases; junction bases outside the gene matches: 7. Germline-derived CDR1 and CDR2 are SGHRS and YFSETQ. Findings and caveats of the study: Characteristic of ankylosing spondylitis blood, it appeared, was a TCR beta motif comprising eight highly homologous variants. Researchers reportedly found disease-linked clones significantly enriched in matched ankylosing spondylitis synovial fluid. CD8+ disease-linked clones were present at relatively low frequencies in blood.

A remark on this clonotype: Its antigen is currently unknown.

Making the TCR beta libraries involved quantitative 5'-RACE with molecular barcodes. TCRdb passed the 5' RACE reads through MiXCR, listing each CDR3 protein once. The sample gives 150,000 to 200,000 distinct CDR3 sequences, about 32% of which show up once; approximately 6% is in the top ten. The chain couples TRBV5-1 to TRBJ2-5; the match to TRBD1 covers 9 bases. This TCR was recovered from a male donor with ankylosing spondylitis. Sequences were obtained from synovial fluid, either unsorted or a sorted T cell fraction (not recorded which). CDR3 nucleotide sequence: TGCGCCAGCAGCTTGTTCACAGGGGGCCAGAAGACCCAGTACTTC. Translation gives CASSLFTGGQKTQYF.